The clone carrying this TCR beta chain showed up just once. This entry comes from a study of T cells in Graves' hyperthyroidism and ophthalmopathy. Exclusions: uncontrolled infection, other autoimmune disease, pregnancy, lactation. Amplification targeted TCR beta CDR3 regions from RNA transcripts. First-round RT-PCR targeting the TCR CDR3 was performed with the HTBI primer set. One entry per CDR3 protein, called by TCRdb with MiXCR from the multiplex PCR reads. The sample shows roughly 510,000 distinct CDR3 sequences, roughly 45% of them seen only once. The CDR3 extends over 13 amino acids. The ends were cut back, 3 bases at V and 7 bases at J, with 7 bases in the middle.

The rearrangement links TRBV12-3 or TRBV12-4 to TRBJ1-6, with D unclear. This sequence originates from an adult woman with Graves' disease, either hyperthyroidism or ophthalmopathy (not recorded which). Material: peripheral blood or thyroid tissue (not recorded which). The chain's CDR3 is CASSFYRNSPLHF. CDR3 nucleotides: TGTGCCAGCAGTTTTTACCGAAATTCACCCCTCCACTTT.